One and the same sample provided the 9 T cell receptor beta chains below, sequenced in a study of OX40 agonist ivuxolimab in advanced cancers. Profiled with immunoSEQ multiplex PCR; TCRdb holds only in-frame clones, not every one. The data hold over 80,000 clones, with approximately 87% observed a single time. Sequenced here: CD4+ or CD8+ T cells sorted from blood, sampled in a trial of the OX40 agonist ivuxolimab. These receptors came from an adult with an advanced solid tumor such as melanoma, head and neck, liver or kidney cancer.

V is TRBV6-1 and J is TRBJ2-2, with D perhaps matching TRBD2 (5 bases). Between the trimmed V and J ends, which lost 2 bases and 1 base, there was a span of 8 bases. CDR1 and CDR2 (germline): MNHNS, SASEGT. This CDR3 has 15 residues. CDR3 in amino acids: CASSETGWNTGELFF. CDR3 bases: TGTGCCAGCAGTGAAACGGGATGGAACACCGGGGAGCTGTTTTTT.

The rearrangement links TRBV9 to TRBJ2-2, with 12 bases aligning to TRBD2. Germline CDR1 is SGDLS and CDR2 is YYNGEE. V shed 3 bases and J 6 bases; nucleotides not matched to a gene: 6. This CDR3 is built from 16 residues. DNA of the CDR3: TGTGCCAGCAGCGGTTCTAGCGGGAGGGCCCCCGGGGAGCTGTTTTTT. As protein: CASSGSSGRAPGELFF.

This clone was seen just once. The V and J genes are TRBV25-1 and TRBJ1-1; TRBD1 matches at 7 bases. The CDR3 runs to 15 residues. Germline CDR1 MGHDK, CDR2 SYGVNS. The V and J ends lost 8 bases and 4 bases, in that order; junction bases with no gene match: 13. CDR3 in amino acids: CASRGGDRGLTEAFF. The CDR3 nucleotides read TGTGCCAGCCGGGGGGGGGACAGAGGACTCACTGAAGCTTTCTTT. The full variable domain, in which reference TRBV25-1 and TRBJ1-1 provide the parts outside the CDR3, is EADIYQTPRYLVIGTGKKITLECSQTMGHDKMYWYQQDPGMELHLIHYSYGVNSTEKGDLSSESTVSRIRTEHFPLTLESARPSHTSQYLCASRGGDRGLTEAFFGQGTRLTVV.

This sequence joins TRBV4-3 and TRBJ2-3; D unresolved. Trimming pared 0 bases from V and 6 bases from J, leaving 7 bases between. Germline V lookup: CDR1 LGHNA, CDR2 YSLEER. The CDR3 contains 13 residues. The CDR3 nucleotides read TGCGCCAGCAGCCAAGATCTGGGGGATACGCAGTATTTT. Translation: CASSQDLGDTQYF.

The chain carries TRBV7-3 and TRBJ2-3, with D possibly being TRBD1 (6 bases). CDR3 length: 15 residues. Trimming pared 3 bases from V and 6 bases from J, leaving 16 bases between. CDR1 is SGHTA, CDR2 FQGTGA, per germline. DNA for the CDR3: TGTGCCAGCAGCTTGGGTTGGGGGCCGGGGGATACGCAGTATTTT. Translated, it gives CASSLGWGPGDTQYF.

This clone was picked up a small number of times. V and J are TRBV4-3 and TRBJ2-3; 7 bases agree with TRBD1. CDR1 is LGHNA and CDR2 is YSLEER in the germline V gene. The V and J ends lost 1 base and 10 bases, in that order; junction bases with no gene match: 14. The CDR3 extends over 16 amino acids. The CDR3 nucleotides read TGCGCCAGCAGCCAAGTTGATGACAGGGCGGGTGGGGCGCAGTATTTT. Translation: CASSQVDDRAGGAQYF.

The chain carries TRBV11-3 and TRBJ2-3; 9 bases fit TRBD1. J gave up 3 bases and V 6 bases, and 4 bases lay outside the gene matches. The germline CDR1 and CDR2 sequences are SGHNT and YENEEA. This CDR3 has 14 amino acids. CDR3 sequence: CASSPGQGTDTQYF. The CDR3 region has the DNA TGTGCCAGCAGTCCGGGACAGGGTACAGATACGCAGTATTTT.

The chain has TRBV6-5 and TRBJ2-3; unclear D gene. Trimming cost V 6 bases and J 2 bases, with 3 bases left between them. CDR1 MNHEY and CDR2 SVGAGI come from the germline V gene. The CDR3 covers 11 residues. The chain's CDR3 is CASRLTDTQYF. The CDR3 coding sequence is TGTGCCAGCAGGCTCACAGATACGCAGTATTTT.

This sequence joins TRBV6-5 and TRBJ1-1, with D hard to call. CDR1 is MNHEY, CDR2 SVGAGI, per germline. The CDR3 loop spans 14 amino acids. With 0 bases removed from V and 3 bases from J, the gap between germline ends came to 8 bases. The DNA of the CDR3 is TGTGCCAGCAGTTACTCGGAGGGCTACACTGAAGCTTTCTTT. This codes for CASSYSEGYTEAFF.